Sequencing of this T cell receptor beta chain was carried out in a study of shared clonotypes between healthy human individuals. About the study: Researchers drew samples from two women and a few men aged 18 to 49. Each donor contributed plates that comprised three CD4 naive, three CD4 memory, two CD8 naive and one CD8 memory. Study outcomes and limitations: Only blood samples were collected, and tissue repertoires likely differ.

The genomic DNA of each subset was split evenly across several immunoSEQ plates. The method was immunoSEQ multiplex PCR; TCRdb's version includes in-frame clones alone and lacks a portion of them. The sample carries roughly 2,300,000 clones, around 92% recorded once. There are 15 residues in the CDR3. The germline V gene encodes CDR1 KGHSH and CDR2 LQKENI. Trimming took 2 bases from V and 2 from J; bases not matched to a gene: 6. Details on this clone: Its antigen is unidentified.

Material: naive CD4+ T cells from PBMCs. Described subset: CD45RA+ positively selected. The clonotype was recovered from a man in his late teens or twenties in good health. Some clones in this sample may be carry-over from other donors' samples. This sequence joins TRBV18 and TRBJ2-7; 7 positions agree with TRBD1. DNA for the CDR3: TGTGCCAGCTCACCAGACCGGGACAGAGCCTACGAGCAGTACTTC. This translates into CASSPDRDRAYEQYF. Full variable domain (rest looked up from reference TRBV18 and TRBJ2-7): NAGVMQNPRHLVRRRGQEARLRCSPMKGHSHVYWYRQLPEEGLKFMVYLQKENIIDESGMPKERFSAEFPKEGPSILRIQQVVRGDSAAYFCASSPDRDRAYEQYFGPGTRLTVT.